The 24 T cell receptor beta chains presented below share a single source sample, sequenced in a study of human T cells and chemical hapten exposure. TCRdb reprocessed the RACE reads via MiXCR and lists one record per CDR3 protein. The sample yields approximately 91,000 distinct CDR3 sequences, around 10% seen once. Indicated time point: patch test 2, 6 weeks after DPC sensitization. Sample treatment: therapeutic diphenylcyclopropenone sensitization with weekly scalp DPC. The source material was whole blood, sampled in connection with sensitization to the hapten diphenylcyclopropenone (DPC). These receptors originate from a man younger than 35 with alopecia areata. Some clones in this sample may be carry-over from other donors' samples.

There are many counts of this clonotype. V is TRBV7-8 and J is TRBJ2-1; no reliable D call. CDR3 length: 16 residues. V was pared by 5 bases and J by 0 bases, with 14 bases between. Germline lookup yields CDR1 SGHVS and CDR2 FQNEAQ. CDR3 protein: CASSPVQHSSYNEQFF. CDR3 nucleotides: TGTGCCAGCAGCCCCGTCCAGCATAGCTCCTACAATGAGCAGTTCTTC.

This clonotype was recorded a few times. V usage is TRBV4-3 and J usage is TRBJ2-5; D is possibly TRBD2 (5 bases). Germline-derived CDR1 and CDR2 are LGHNA and YSLEER. The V gene lost 0 bases and the J gene lost 4 bases, with 18 bases spanning the gap. The CDR3 has 17 residues. CDR3 in DNA: TGCGCCAGCAGCCAAGATCTGGCAGTTACGGGGTCAGAGACCCAGTACTTC. Amino acids: CASSQDLAVTGSETQYF.

The rearrangement uses TRBV3-2 and TRBJ2-5; TRBD2 was called by the table and not checked on the DNA. TRBV3-2 is a pseudogene. The CDR3 has 14 residues. CDR3 sequence: CASSPRGRAETQYF. For the CDR3, the DNA is TGTGCCAGCAGCCCTCGCGGGAGGGCGGAGACCCAGTACTTC.

This clonotype was seen a handful of times. The gene calls are TRBV19 and TRBJ2-2, with TRBD2 as a possible D gene (5 bases). The V and J ends lost 10 bases and 7 bases respectively, with 16 bases between them. CDR3 length: 13 amino acids. The germline V gene encodes CDR1 LNHDA and CDR2 SQIVND (reference sequence). CDR3 in DNA: TGTGCCACGAGTCGAGCAAGCGGCGGGGAGCTGTTTTTT. It is translated as CATSRASGGELFF.

This rearrangement joins TRBV29-1 to TRBJ1-1; 10 bases match TRBD1. CDR3 size: 16 residues. The V and J ends lost 6 bases and 0 bases, in that order; junction bases with no gene match: 10. Germline V CDR1 and CDR2: SQVTM, ANQGSEA. CDR3 residues: CSVRDRGSWMNTEAFF. CDR3 nucleotides: TGCAGCGTCCGGGACAGGGGTAGTTGGATGAACACTGAAGCTTTCTTT.

This clonotype was counted many times. The chain has TRBV19 and TRBJ2-7; perhaps D is TRBD1 or TRBD2 (5 bases each). Germline V gene sequence: CDR1 LNHDA, CDR2 SQIVND (reference sequence). The CDR3 runs to 14 residues. V was shortened by 3 bases and J by 1 base, with 10 bases between the two germline ends. CDR3 DNA sequence: TGTGCCAGTAGTATCCCGGGACCGTCCTACGAGCAGTACTTC. Its translation: CASSIPGPSYEQYF.

This clonotype was seen ten or more times. The chain uses TRBV7-3 and TRBJ2-2, with TRBD1 identical over 12 bases. The CDR3 loop spans 18 amino acids. Germline assignment: CDR1 SGHTA and CDR2 FQGTGA. With V trimmed by 2 bases and J by 2 bases, 6 bases remained unmatched. DNA of the CDR3: TGTGCCAGCAGCTTAGTCCCGGGACAGGGGGCAAACACCGGGGAGCTGTTTTTT. This translates into CASSLVPGQGANTGELFF.

This clonotype was picked up a small number of times. CDR3 loop: CASSGSYEQYV. The CDR3 bases are TGTGCCAGCAGCGGATCCTACGAGCAGTACGTC. This sequence joins TRBV7-9 and TRBJ2-7; D gene ambiguous. With 5 bases removed from V and 1 base from J, the gap between germline ends came to 3 bases. CDR1 and CDR2 (germline): SEHNR, FQNEAQ (reference sequence). CDR3 size: 11 residues.

The genes are TRBV7-2 and TRBJ1-6; possible D gene TRBD1, 5 bases. The V end lost 0 bases, the J end lost 10 bases, and 10 bases lay between the germline ends. CDR3 length: 14 residues. Germline V gene data show CDR1 as SGHTA and CDR2 as FQGNSA. CDR3 amino acids: CASSLARGGSPLHF. CDR3 nucleotides: TGTGCCAGCAGCTTAGCTAGGGGCGGCTCACCCCTCCACTTT. Together with reference TRBV7-2 and TRBJ1-6, the CDR3 gives the full variable domain: GAGVSQSPSNKVTEKGKDVELRCDPISGHTALYWYRQSLGQGLEFLIYFQGNSAPDKSGLPSDRFSAERTGGSVSTLTIQRTQQEDSAVYLCASSLARGGSPLHFGNGTRLTVT.

This chain connects TRBV6-5 to TRBJ2-7; no clear D gene. The germline gives CDR1 MNHEY, CDR2 SVGAGI. This CDR3 is built from 16 residues. V lost 6 bases and J lost 9, with 27 bases in between. This chain's CDR3 is CASRPTKTSLGGGQYF. The CDR3 DNA sequence: TGTGCCAGCAGGCCAACCAAGACTTCCCTCGGTGGCGGGCAGTACTTC.

This clonotype occurred a few times. The chain employs TRBV6-6 and TRBJ1-4; TRBD1 aligns across 9 bases. The J segment lost 7 bases and the V segment lost 2 bases, leaving 5 bases of the junction unmatched. The CDR3 consists of 15 residues. CDR1 is MNHNY, CDR2 SVGAGI, per germline (reference sequence). The CDR3 loop reads CASSYPTGGGEKLFF. CDR3 nucleotides: TGTGCCAGCAGTTACCCGACAGGGGGAGGTGAAAAACTGTTTTTT.

The J gene is TRBJ1-6, the V gene TRBV10-3; 7 bases align to TRBD1. The J segment lost 3 bases and the V segment lost 6 bases, leaving 5 bases of the junction unmatched. CDR3 size: 15 residues. Germline lookup yields CDR1 ENHRY and CDR2 SYGVKD. The CDR3: CAIRDRTNYNSPLHF. CDR3 sequence (DNA): TGTGCCATCAGGGACAGGACGAACTATAATTCACCCCTCCACTTT.

This clonotype was observed a few times. The rearrangement joins TRBV7-3 to TRBJ1-2; D ambiguous. Trimming shortened V by 3 bases and J by 3 bases, and 8 bases separated the two germline ends. CDR3 length: 13 amino acids. Looked up from germline, CDR1 is SGHTA and CDR2 is FQGTGA. CDR3 region: CASSFAPHYGYTF. DNA of the CDR3: TGTGCCAGCAGCTTTGCGCCCCACTATGGCTACACCTTC.

This clonotype occurred many times. V is TRBV28 and J is TRBJ1-5; 11 bases match TRBD1. This CDR3 contains 17 residues. V was pared by 5 bases and J by 3 bases, with 9 bases of the junction left unmatched. Germline V gene lookup returns CDR1 MDHEN and CDR2 SYDVKM. The CDR3 sequence: CASSRPGQGVSNQPQHF. CDR3 coding DNA: TGTGCCAGCAGTAGACCGGGACAGGGGGTTTCCAATCAGCCCCAGCATTTT.

This clonotype was seen more than once but under ten times. This chain joins TRBV29-1 and TRBJ1-2; D gene unclear. The CDR3 runs to 9 residues. Germline V lookup: CDR1 SQVTM, CDR2 ANQGSEA. V gave up 4 bases and J gave up 9 bases, with 6 bases separating them. CDR3 sequence (DNA): TGCAGCGTTGGCCCCAGCTACACCTTC. It encodes CSVGPSYTF.

This clonotype was recorded many times. The V gene is TRBV20-1, the J gene TRBJ2-3; weak D call: TRBD2 (5 bases). Germline lookup yields CDR1 DFQATT and CDR2 SNEGSKA (reference sequence). The CDR3 contains 14 residues. V lost 5 bases to trimming and J lost 1 base, with 13 bases between them. CDR3 residues: CSAPGVLGTDTQYF. The CDR3 coding sequence is TGCAGTGCTCCCGGGGTGTTAGGCACAGATACGCAGTATTTT.

This clonotype has more than one count but fewer than ten. The V gene is TRBV2, the J gene TRBJ2-1; D gene ambiguous. Germline assignment: CDR1 SNHLY and CDR2 FYNNEI. The ends were cut back, 9 bases at V and 1 base at J, with 10 bases in the middle. The CDR3 totals 13 residues. DNA of the CDR3: TGTGCCAGTGGGGTATCGTCCTACAATGAGCAGTTCTTC. It translates to CASGVSSYNEQFF.

This clonotype was seen a few times. This chain connects TRBV7-9 to TRBJ2-7, with a weak D call TRBD1 (5 bases). The V end was cut by 5 bases, the J end by 3 bases, with 8 bases between. The CDR3 is made up of 12 amino acids. Germline V gives CDR1 SEHNR, CDR2 FQNEAQ (reference sequence). The CDR3 DNA reads as TGTGCCAGCAGCGGGGCAGGCTACGAGCAGTACGTC. Its translation is CASSGAGYEQYV.

This clonotype has only a few counts. The V gene is TRBV6-4, the J gene TRBJ1-5, with TRBD1 identical over 10 bases. This CDR3 is built from 19 residues. Losses at the gene ends were 7 bases for V and 4 bases for J; bases not matched to a gene: 19. Germline lookup yields CDR1 MRHNA and CDR2 SNTAGT. CDR3 amino acids: CASKWRRQGAAYLNQPQHF. The CDR3 coding sequence is TGTGCCAGCAAGTGGAGAAGACAGGGGGCAGCTTATTTAAATCAGCCCCAGCATTTT.

Concerning this clonotype: The CDR3 ends on some other residue instead of the conserved phenylalanine or tryptophan, so this is likely a read error. The rearrangement uses TRBV4-1 and TRBJ2-2; D could derive from TRBD1 or TRBD2 (5 bases each). Germline values: CDR1 MGHRA, CDR2 YSYEKL. V shed 4 bases and J shed 1 base, with 13 bases lying between them. The CDR3 contains 16 residues. This CDR3 is CASSPWGPMNTGELFL. The DNA of the CDR3 is TGCGCCAGCAGCCCCTGGGGACCGATGAACACCGGGGAGCTGTTTTTG.

This clonotype was counted ten times or more. The J gene is TRBJ2-1, the V gene TRBV10-3; D uncertain. Germline V gene lookup returns CDR1 ENHRY and CDR2 SYGVKD. The CDR3 extends over 12 amino acids. The germline V and J ends were trimmed by 2 bases and 7 bases, with 6 bases remaining between them. The CDR3 DNA is TGTGCCATCAGTGAGAGGGTAAATGAGCAGTTCTTC. Translated, it gives CAISERVNEQFF.

The chain links TRBV21-1 to TRBJ1-5; TRBD1, the table's D call, was not compared with the DNA. TRBV21-1 is a pseudogene segment. This CDR3 has 15 amino acids. The CDR3 protein is CASITPLRCHQPQHF. In DNA, the CDR3 is TGTGCCAGCATTACTCCCCTGAGGTGCCACCAGCCCCAGCATTTT.

The table lists this clonotype with a few counts. The V gene is TRBV6-1, the J gene TRBJ2-5, with D possibly being TRBD2 (6 bases). CDR1 and CDR2 (germline): MNHNS, SASEGT. V was trimmed by 2 bases and J by 2 bases, leaving 9 bases between them. The CDR3 has 14 amino acids. The CDR3 region has the DNA TGTGCCAGCAGTGAATTCGGGGGACAAGAGACCCAGTACTTC. This codes for CASSEFGGQETQYF.

This clonotype was counted many times. The rearrangement links TRBV7-9 to TRBJ1-1; 7 bases are shared with TRBD1. The germline gives CDR1 SEHNR, CDR2 FQNEAQ (reference sequence). The CDR3 has 15 amino acids. With 5 bases clipped from V and 3 bases from J, the junction kept 9 bases outside the gene matches. CDR3 sequence: CASSEDGTAYTEAFF. As DNA, the CDR3 is TGTGCCAGCAGCGAAGACGGGACAGCCTACACTGAAGCTTTCTTT.